This passage covers 9 T cell receptor beta chains from one sample sequenced in a study of shared clonotypes between healthy human individuals. Sequencing used immunoSEQ multiplex PCR; TCRdb keeps in-frame clones, though not all of them. This table has roughly 680,000 clones, about two thirds appearing once. Sequencing used memory CD4+ T cells sorted from blood. The subset here: CD45RA-negative fraction. The receptor source for this set is a woman in her twenties or thirties in good health.

The rearrangement uses TRBV5-5 and TRBJ2-7; TRBD1 aligns across 9 bases. Looked up from germline, CDR1 is SGHKS and CDR2 is YYEKEE (reference sequence). J lost 3 bases, V lost 2 bases, and 9 bases had no gene match. The CDR3 runs 16 residues. CDR3 nucleotide sequence: TGTGCCAGCAGCTTACCTCCGGGACAGGGCATCTACGAGCAGTACTTC. Its translation is CASSLPPGQGIYEQYF.

The J gene is TRBJ1-5, the V gene TRBV2, with TRBD1 as a possible D gene (5 bases). V was clipped by 4 bases and J by 5 bases, with 9 bases between them. The length of the CDR3 is 13 residues. Germline CDR1 SNHLY, CDR2 FYNNEI. The CDR3 loop reads CASSGDGYQPQHF. CDR3 nucleotide sequence: TGTGCCAGCAGTGGGGACGGGTATCAGCCCCAGCATTTT.

The rearrangement joins TRBV11-2 to TRBJ2-5; D perhaps matches TRBD2 (7 bases). Germline CDR1 is SGHAT and CDR2 is FQNNGV. Trimming pared 7 bases from V and 4 bases from J, leaving 13 bases between. The CDR3 extends over 13 amino acids. The CDR3 loop is CASTKGGRETQYF. CDR3 in DNA: TGTGCCAGCACCAAGGGGGGGCGAGAGACCCAGTACTTC.

This chain uses TRBV7-9 with TRBJ2-2; TRBD1 is a possible D gene (6 bases). Trimming took off 5 bases at V and 0 bases at J, with 16 bases between the two ends. Germline assignment: CDR1 SEHNR and CDR2 FQNEAQ (reference sequence). The CDR3 runs to 17 residues. CDR3 protein: CASSRPQTGSNTGELFF. The CDR3 DNA reads as TGTGCCAGCAGCCGACCACAGACAGGATCGAACACCGGGGAGCTGTTTTTT.

The chain couples TRBV4-2 to TRBJ2-1, with D perhaps TRBD1 (6 bases). Germline lookup yields CDR1 LGHNA and CDR2 YNFKEQ. The CDR3 has 15 amino acids. Trimming removed 2 bases at V and 5 bases at J, with 13 bases between. Here the CDR3 DNA reads TGTGCCAGCAGCCAAACCGGGACAAAGAACAATGAGCAGTTCTTC. Encoded protein: CASSQTGTKNNEQFF.

The chain combines TRBV7-9 with TRBJ2-7; D remains unclear. Germline V gene lookup returns CDR1 SEHNR and CDR2 FQNEAQ (reference sequence). V lost 5 bases and J lost 4, with 9 bases in between. The CDR3 loop spans 12 amino acids. The DNA of the CDR3 is TGTGCCAGCAGCGAGAGGAGTTACGAGCAGTACTTC. It yields the protein CASSERSYEQYF.

The rearrangement links TRBV11-2 to TRBJ2-3; 9 bases align to TRBD1. This CDR3 region has 14 residues. With 4 bases clipped from V and 4 bases from J, the junction kept 3 bases outside the gene matches. Per germline, CDR1 SGHAT and CDR2 FQNNGV. CDR3 region: CASSSRDRADTQYF. In DNA form, the CDR3 reads TGTGCCAGCAGCTCCCGGGACAGGGCAGATACGCAGTATTTT.

The genes are TRBV5-4 and TRBJ1-2; the D gene is possibly TRBD1 (5 bases). V was clipped by 4 bases and J by 3 bases, with 13 bases between them. This CDR3 region has 14 residues. Germline assignment: CDR1 SGHNT and CDR2 YYREEE (reference sequence). In nucleotides, the CDR3 is TGTGCCAGCAGCGTTTCAGGGTGGGACTATGGCTACACCTTC. Protein product: CASSVSGWDYGYTF.

The rearrangement joins TRBV28 to TRBJ1-5; D remains ambiguous. Trimming removed 10 bases from V and 0 bases from J, with 16 bases in between. Germline lookup yields CDR1 MDHEN and CDR2 SYDVKM. The CDR3 is 15 residues long. For the CDR3, the DNA is TGTGCCACCGAGCCGAAGACGGTTAGCAATCAGCCCCAGCATTTT. This encodes CATEPKTVSNQPQHF.